These 24 T cell receptor beta chains were all obtained from the same sample, sequenced in a study of T cells in Graves' hyperthyroidism and ophthalmopathy. The investigators amplified TCR beta CDR3 regions from RNA transcripts. The TCR CDR3 was amplified in a first-round RT-PCR using the HTBI primer set. TCRdb itself ran the multiplex PCR reads through MiXCR, one entry per CDR3 protein. The table includes 400,000 to 500,000 distinct CDR3 sequences, approximately 14% detected once. Sequences were obtained from blood. These receptors came from a woman between 18 and 29 years old with Graves' hyperthyroidism.

The chain carries TRBV20-1 and TRBJ2-4; 7 bases match TRBD2. Trimming cost V 6 bases and J 11 bases; bases outside gene matches: 13. CDR3 size: 13 residues. CDR1 and CDR2 (germline): DFQATT, SNEGSKA (reference sequence). CDR3 sequence reads: CSAARGEVGVQYF. In DNA form, the CDR3 reads TGCAGTGCCGCCCGGGGGGAAGTTGGCGTTCAGTACTTC.

This clonotype turned up a few times. This CDR3 fails to terminate in the conserved phenylalanine or tryptophan, so it likely reflects a read error. The chain couples TRBV28 to TRBJ2-5; 12 bases are a match to TRBD2. This CDR3 contains 15 residues. J was trimmed by 7 bases and V by 6 bases; bases with no gene match: 9. Germline lookup yields CDR1 MDHEN and CDR2 SYDVKM. DNA of the CDR3: TGTGCCAGCAGAACTAGCGGGAGGCCCCTAGGGACCCAGTACCTC. Its translation is CASRTSGRPLGTQYL.

This clonotype has only a few counts. The chain employs TRBV20-1 and TRBJ2-7; D not certain. The CDR3 runs to 13 residues. CDR1 DFQATT and CDR2 SNEGSKA come from the germline V gene (reference sequence). The ends were cut back, 1 base at V and 3 bases at J, with 10 bases in the middle. Here the CDR3 reads CSARGSAYYEQYF. CDR3 nucleotide sequence: TGCAGTGCTAGAGGGTCGGCCTACTACGAGCAGTACTTC.

This chain uses TRBV6-1 with TRBJ2-5; D perhaps matches TRBD2 (5 bases). The CDR3 totals 11 residues. V was shortened by 8 bases and J by 9 bases, with 13 bases between the two germline ends. The germline gives CDR1 MNHNS, CDR2 SASEGT. The CDR3 spells CASGELNAQYF. The DNA of the CDR3 is TGTGCCAGCGGGGAGTTAAATGCCCAGTACTTC.

This clonotype was recorded a few times. This chain joins TRBV20-1 and TRBJ1-5; D gene uncertain. Germline lookup yields CDR1 DFQATT and CDR2 SNEGSKA (reference sequence). The germline V and J ends were trimmed by 5 bases and 2 bases, with 10 bases remaining between them. The CDR3 covers 13 residues. The CDR3, as DNA: TGCAGTGCTGGGAAAGATGGCAATCAGCCCCAGCATTTT. This translates into CSAGKDGNQPQHF.

The rearrangement joins TRBV12-3 or TRBV12-4 to TRBJ2-2, with D unclear. V dropped 3 bases and J dropped 4 bases, with 18 bases sitting between them. The CDR3 covers 17 residues. The chain's CDR3 is CASSFLSPEMGTGELFF. CDR3 nucleotides: TGTGCCAGCAGTTTCTTATCCCCCGAGATGGGCACCGGGGAGCTGTTTTTT.

Many counts were recorded for this clonotype. This rearrangement joins TRBV30 to TRBJ1-5, with D maybe TRBD1 (5 bases). The V end was cut by 1 base, the J end by 7 bases, with 11 bases between. The CDR3 loop spans 13 amino acids. Germline CDR1 is GTSNPN and CDR2 is SVGIG (reference sequence). In DNA, the CDR3 is TGTGCCTGGAGTGGCCTCGGGGCCCAGCCCCAGCATTTT. Translation: CAWSGLGAQPQHF.

This clonotype was observed at least ten times. This chain connects TRBV28 to TRBJ2-4; D uncertain. The V end lost 6 bases, the J end lost 12 bases, and 12 bases lay between the germline ends. The CDR3 spans 11 residues. Germline values: CDR1 MDHEN, CDR2 SYDVKM. Here the CDR3 reads CASSPGSSQYF. For the CDR3, the DNA is TGTGCCAGCAGCCCCGGGTCTTCTCAGTACTTC.

In its sample, this clonotype was seen many times. The chain carries TRBV27 and TRBJ1-2; maybe TRBD1 (6 bases). Between the trimmed V and J ends, which lost 4 bases and 7 bases, there was a span of 16 bases. Per germline, CDR1 MNHEY and CDR2 SMNVEV (reference sequence). This CDR3 region has 14 residues. The CDR3 region is CASSSNNRVGGYTF. The CDR3 DNA is TGTGCCAGCAGTTCGAATAACAGGGTCGGTGGCTACACCTTC.

This clonotype was seen ten or more times. V is TRBV12-3 or TRBV12-4 and J is TRBJ2-2; D is unclear. Between the trimmed V and J ends, which lost 4 bases and 6 bases, there was a span of 15 bases. The CDR3 length is 15 residues. CDR3 amino acids: CASSSNRHVPGELFF. DNA for the CDR3: TGTGCCAGCAGTTCCAATCGACACGTTCCCGGGGAGCTGTTTTTT.

This rearrangement joins TRBV5-1 to TRBJ2-7; D call uncertain. Germline assignment: CDR1 SGHRS and CDR2 YFSETQ. The germline V and J ends were trimmed by 0 bases and 3 bases, with 10 bases remaining between them. This CDR3 is built from 14 residues. DNA for the CDR3: TGCGCCAGCAGCTTGGGGCCCGACCTCTACGAGCAGTACTTC. It encodes CASSLGPDLYEQYF.

This clonotype appeared many times. J is TRBJ2-2 and V is TRBV25-1; TRBD2 agrees at 13 bases. The CDR3 has 16 residues. The V segment lost 6 bases and the J segment 3 bases; nucleotides outside the gene matches: 4. CDR1 and CDR2 (germline): MGHDK, SYGVNS. CDR3 sequence (DNA): TGTGCCAGCAGAAAGGGACTAGCGGGACACACCGGGGAGCTGTTTTTT. Translated: CASRKGLAGHTGELFF.

This clonotype has a handful of counts. One end of the junction varies from germline; a read error may be responsible. The chain recombines TRBV19 with TRBJ1-5; TRBD1 might be the D (6 bases). The germline V gene encodes CDR1 LNHDA and CDR2 SQIVND (reference sequence). CDR3 length equals 14 residues. CDR3 region: CASSRGLGNPPQHF. As DNA, the CDR3 is TGTGCCAGTAGCAGGGGCTTGGGAAATCCGCCCCAGCATTTT.

This clonotype has a count of ten or more. J is TRBJ2-3 and V is TRBV28; no firm D call. This CDR3 is 17 amino acids long. V gave up 3 bases and J gave up 4 bases, with 20 bases separating them. Looked up from germline, CDR1 is MDHEN and CDR2 is SYDVKM. CDR3 nucleotide sequence: TGTGCCAGCAGTTTCCTCTTTGTCCGAGAGAGTCCAGATACGCAGTATTTT. This sequence encodes CASSFLFVRESPDTQYF.

This clonotype was recorded many times. This chain uses TRBV20-1 with TRBJ1-1; 7 positions match TRBD1. The CDR3 is made up of 15 amino acids. Per germline, CDR1 DFQATT and CDR2 SNEGSKA (reference sequence). The V and J ends lost 5 bases and 7 bases, in that order; junction bases with no gene match: 16. CDR3 region: CSAPPPTGKGGEAFF. In nucleotides, the CDR3 is TGCAGTGCTCCACCCCCGACAGGGAAGGGAGGTGAAGCTTTCTTT.

This clonotype was observed a few times. The gene calls are TRBV29-1 and TRBJ2-3; the match to TRBD1 covers 7 bases. Germline CDR1 SQVTM, CDR2 ANQGSEA. This CDR3 spans 14 amino acids. V lost 4 bases, J lost 4 bases, and 8 bases stayed unmatched. CDR3 region: CSVVRQGVSDTQYF. As DNA, the CDR3 is TGCAGCGTTGTGAGACAGGGTGTCTCAGATACGCAGTATTTT.

This clonotype turned up a few times. The chain uses TRBV20-1 and TRBJ2-3; TRBD2 aligns across 7 bases. CDR3 length equals 14 residues. CDR1 DFQATT and CDR2 SNEGSKA come from the germline V gene (reference sequence). Trimming at V came to 3 bases and at J to 4 bases, leaving 7 bases not matched to a gene. CDR3 sequence reads: CSASRGGSPDTQYF. The CDR3 DNA is TGCAGTGCTAGCCGGGGCGGGAGCCCAGATACGCAGTATTTT.

This clonotype was counted ten times or more. V gene TRBV2 combines with J gene TRBJ2-3, with D perhaps being TRBD1 or TRBD2 (6 bases each). The CDR3 has 15 amino acids. The germline V gene encodes CDR1 SNHLY and CDR2 FYNNEI. Trimming took 1 base from V and 0 from J, leaving 8 bases between them. The CDR3 is CASSEGGASTDTQYF. The CDR3 bases are TGTGCCAGCAGTGAAGGGGGGGCTAGCACAGATACGCAGTATTTT.

This clonotype came up many times. The rearrangement joins TRBV6-6 to TRBJ2-5; tentative D call: TRBD1 (6 bases). The CDR3 loop spans 16 amino acids. CDR1 and CDR2 from the germline V gene are MNHNY and SVGAGI (reference sequence). V gave up 2 bases and J gave up 3 bases, with 16 bases separating them. CDR3 sequence: CASSYRQGRTEETQYF. The CDR3 DNA sequence: TGTGCCAGCAGTTACCGGCAGGGGAGAACTGAAGAGACCCAGTACTTC.

This clonotype was counted between two and nine times. This chain links TRBV7-8 with TRBJ2-1; 8 bases align to TRBD1. V lost 4 bases to trimming and J lost 7 bases; unmatched junction nucleotides: 6. The length of the CDR3 is 14 residues. In germline, CDR1 is SGHVS, CDR2 FQNEAQ. CDR3 bases: TGTGCCAGCAGCTCGGACAGGGTAGGGAATGAGCAGTTCTTC. It is translated as CASSSDRVGNEQFF. Full variable domain (missing parts from reference TRBV7-8 and TRBJ2-1): GAGVSQSPRYKVAKRGQDVALRCDPISGHVSLFWYQQALGQGPEFLTYFQNEAQLDKSGLPSDRFFAERPEGSVSTLKIQRTQQEDSAVYLCASSSDRVGNEQFFGPGTRLTVL.

This clonotype was seen a handful of times. The chain uses TRBV27 and TRBJ2-3, with TRBD2 matching over 11 bases. CDR1 is MNHEY, CDR2 SMNVEV, per germline (reference sequence). The CDR3 is made up of 18 amino acids. Unmatched junction bases numbered 9, after V lost 4 bases and J lost 0 bases. CDR3 nucleotide sequence: TGTGCCAGCAGTTCACTTAGCGGGAGGGATTATAGCACAGATACGCAGTATTTT. Its protein product is CASSSLSGRDYSTDTQYF.

The genes are TRBV5-1 and TRBJ1-4; D is unresolved. The CDR3 totals 14 residues. The germline CDR1 and CDR2 sequences are SGHRS and YFSETQ. V was cut by 0 bases and J by 4 bases, with 7 bases left in between. The CDR3 here is CASSLGQNNEKLFF. CDR3 nucleotide sequence: TGCGCCAGCAGCTTGGGACAAAATAATGAAAAACTGTTTTTT.

This chain joins TRBV19 and TRBJ1-2; TRBD1 aligns across 9 bases. CDR3 size: 13 residues. Germline CDR1 LNHDA, CDR2 SQIVND (reference sequence). V shed 5 bases and J 4 bases; nucleotides not matched to a gene: 2. The CDR3 sequence: CASSGTGSYGYTF. CDR3 bases: TGTGCCAGTAGTGGGACAGGGTCCTATGGCTACACCTTC.

The rearrangement uses TRBV4-3 and TRBJ1-5; D is unresolved. V lost 1 base and J 9 bases, leaving 10 bases between the germline ends. The CDR3 runs to 13 residues. The germline V gene encodes CDR1 LGHNA and CDR2 YSLEER. This CDR3 reads CASSQVLGRPQHF. In DNA, the CDR3 is TGCGCCAGCAGCCAAGTTTTGGGCCGGCCCCAGCATTTT.